Listed here is a single T cell receptor beta chain. This record belongs to a study of cytomegalovirus exposure and HLA in healthy donors. Sequenced by immunoSEQ multiplex PCR; TCRdb stores in-frame clones only, minus some. This sample yields under 150,000 clones, of which around 85% are seen a single time; roughly 3% belongs to the top ten. Trimming removed 1 base at V and 6 bases at J, with 7 bases between. The CDR3 totals 13 residues. CDR1 and CDR2 (germline): PRHDT, FYEKMQ (reference sequence). The sample consisted of PBMCs. The V gene is TRBV13, the J gene TRBJ2-1, with D maybe TRBD1 (5 bases). This TCR was recovered from a man aged 18 to 30 in good health and CMV-seronegative. The CDR3 here is CASSLVRGNEQFF. In DNA, the CDR3 is TGTGCCAGCAGCTTAGTTAGGGGCAATGAGCAGTTCTTC.